Listed below are T cell receptor beta chains from one sample, sequenced in a study of T cells in Graves' hyperthyroidism and ophthalmopathy. TCRdb ran MiXCR on the multiplex PCR reads and lists one entry per CDR3 protein. The table has around 700,000 distinct CDR3 sequences, around a sixth seen once; the top ten hold around 17%. The sequenced sample was blood. These receptors came from a woman aged 50 to 60 with Graves' hyperthyroidism that later progressed to Graves' ophthalmopathy. CDR3s include the opening cysteine and the closing phenylalanine or tryptophan. The D gene is left open where the match is weak. Clone size is not always given. Where it is, it says once, few, many or a class for expanded clones.

d_call,j_call,v_call,clone_size,cdr3_nt,cdr3_aa
TRBD1,TRBJ2-3,TRBV18,many,TGTGCCAGCTCCCAGGGGGCGCGGGAAGATACGCAGTATTTT,CASSQGAREDTQYF
NA,TRBJ1-1,TRBV5-5,many,TGTGCCAGCAGCCGGGACATCAGAGCTTTCTTT,CASSRDIRAFF
NA,TRBJ2-3,TRBV27,NA,TGTGCCAGCAGTTCGGGACCAACGCAGTATTTT,CASSSGPTQYF
NA,TRBJ1-6,TRBV10-2,few,TGCGCCAGCAGATCAGGTGCTGAATTCAGGGATTCACCCCTCCACTTT,CASRSGAEFRDSPLHF
NA,TRBJ1-5,TRBV20-1,few,TGCAGTGCTGCCTTGGGGTATGAGGCTCAGCCCCAGCATTTT,CSAALGYEAQPQHF
TRBD2,TRBJ2-3,TRBV11-2,many,TGTGCCAGCAGCTTAAGTGGGGCGGGGGACCTCACAGATACGCAGTATTTT,CASSLSGAGDLTDTQYF
NA,TRBJ2-3,TRBV18,few,TGTGCCAGCTCACCGCTTCGGGGCGCAGCAACTTACTCAGGCACAGATACGCAGTATTTT,CASSPLRGAATYSGTDTQYF
NA,TRBJ1-2,TRBV5-4,few,TGTGCCAGCAGCTGGGGGAGCGAGGGGAGGAAGGATGGCTACACCTTC,CASSWGSEGRKDGYTF
NA,TRBJ1-2,TRBV12-5,few,TGTGCTAGTGGTTTAGAGGGGCATCGGTATGGCTACACCTTC,CASGLEGHRYGYTF
NA,TRBJ1-2,TRBV12-3/TRBV12-4,NA,TGTGCCAGCAGTTTCGACCGCTCAGGGTCCTATGGCTACACCTTC,CASSFDRSGSYGYTF
NA,TRBJ2-3,TRBV4-2,few,TGTGCCAGCCGAGGAGGGAGAAGCACAGATACGCAGTATTTT,CASRGGRSTDTQYF
TRBD2,TRBJ2-1,TRBV6-4,NA,TGTGCCAGCAGTGTTCTAGCGGGGTCTAACAATGAGCAGTTCTTC,CASSVLAGSNNEQFF
NA,TRBJ1-1,TRBV20-1,many,TGCAGTGCTAGAGCGCCAGGGCGGACTGAAGCTTTCTTT,CSARAPGRTEAFF
NA,TRBJ2-3,TRBV29-1,NA,TGCAGCGTTGAACGAGGGGAGGATACGCAGTATTTT,CSVERGEDTQYF
NA,TRBJ1-2,TRBV2,many,TGTGCCAGCAGTGAAGAAAGTGTATTCCCCAGGAGACAAGGCTACACCTTC,CASSEESVFPRRQGYTF
NA,TRBJ1-4,TRBV6-2/TRBV6-3,NA,TGTGCCAGCAGTTACTCGGGTGGGGGGGAGGGAGATGAAAAACTGTTTTTT,CASSYSGGGEGDEKLFF
TRBD1,TRBJ1-3,TRBV3-1,NA,TGTGCCAGCAGCCAAAGGACAGGGGGCTTCTGGAACACCATATATTTT,CASSQRTGGFWNTIYF
TRBD1,TRBJ2-2,TRBV2,NA,TGTGCCAGCACCCGGGACAGGGGGCCGGTCGGGGAGCTGTTTTTT,CASTRDRGPVGELFF
NA,TRBJ2-5,TRBV5-1,many,TGCGCCAGCAGGGATTTAAGACGAGAGACCCAGTACTTC,CASRDLRRETQYF
NA,TRBJ2-1,TRBV9,NA,TGTGCCAGCAGCGTGAGGGAGGCGAGTCCCTACAGTGAGCAGTTCTTC,CASSVREASPYSEQFF
TRBD1,TRBJ1-2,TRBV6-1,few,TGTGCCAGCAGCCGACAGGGTGATCTGCCCTTGGGAGGCTACACCTTC,CASSRQGDLPLGGYTF
TRBD1,TRBJ2-4,TRBV9,NA,TGTGCCAGCAGCACAGGACAGGGGAACATTCAGTACTTC,CASSTGQGNIQYF
TRBD1,TRBJ2-7,TRBV29-1,NA,TGCAGCGTTGATCCAGGGGGAACCTACGAGCAGTACTTC,CSVDPGGTYEQYF
NA,TRBJ2-2,TRBV27,NA,TGTGCCAGCAGTTTATCGATTACTCCCGGGGAGCTGTTTTTT,CASSLSITPGELFF
TRBD2,TRBJ2-1,TRBV5-1,many,TGCGCCAGCAGCTTGTTACGCGGGGGAAACTCCTACAATGAGCAGTTCTTC,CASSLLRGGNSYNEQFF
TRBD2,TRBJ2-7,TRBV2,many,TGTGCCAGCAGTAGCGGGGGGCACTCCTACGAGCAGTACTTC,CASSSGGHSYEQYF
NA,TRBJ1-6,TRBV7-2,NA,TGTGCCAGCAGCCCGCAGTCGTCCGGGGATAATTCACCCCTCCACTTT,CASSPQSSGDNSPLHF
NA,TRBJ1-1,TRBV5-1,many,TGCGCCAGCAGAAAACCAAGGGGCCTCAGGAGCACTGAAGCTTTCTTT,CASRKPRGLRSTEAFF
TRBD1,TRBJ1-1,TRBV19,many,TGTGCCAGTAGGGGGATCCGGGACAGGGGCATGAACACTGAAGCTTTCTTT,CASRGIRDRGMNTEAFF
TRBD2,TRBJ2-1,TRBV7-8,NA,TGTGCCAGCAGCGGGCGGGGGGGCACCTACAATGAGCAGTTCTTC,CASSGRGGTYNEQFF
TRBD1,TRBJ1-4,TRBV5-1,NA,TGCGCCAGCAGCTGGGGACAGGGGGTTAATGAAAAACTGTTTTTT,CASSWGQGVNEKLFF
NA,TRBJ1-1,TRBV5-1,many,TGCGCCAGCAGCTTGACGCCAGGGGTTACTGAAGCTTTCTTT,CASSLTPGVTEAFF
NA,TRBJ1-5,TRBV10-3,NA,TGTGCCATCAGTGCAGGGTCGGATCTTAGCAATCAGCCCCAGCATTTT,CAISAGSDLSNQPQHF
NA,TRBJ2-3,TRBV20-1,few,TGCAGTGCTAGAGTGGGGGTCTTGGGGTTTACAGATACGCAGTATTTT,CSARVGVLGFTDTQYF
TRBD1,TRBJ1-5,TRBV6-2/TRBV6-3,few,TGTGCCAGCAGTCGAAGGACAGGGGGCCGTAGCAATCAGCCCCAGCATTTT,CASSRRTGGRSNQPQHF
NA,TRBJ1-5,TRBV27,many,TGTGCCAGCAGTTCCGTTAGCAATCAGCCCCAGCATTTT,CASSSVSNQPQHF
NA,TRBJ1-1,TRBV6-1,NA,TGTGCCAGCAGTGAAGAACCGGGGCCAGCACTGAACACTGAAGCTTTCTTT,CASSEEPGPALNTEAFF
NA,TRBJ2-1,TRBV4-1,few,TGCGCCAGCAGCCAGACAGGAGCGGTCAATGAGCAGTTCTTC,CASSQTGAVNEQFF
TRBD2,TRBJ2-3,TRBV11-2,few,TGTGCCAGCAGCTTACTAGCGGGGTTCACAGATACGCAGTATTTT,CASSLLAGFTDTQYF
NA,TRBJ1-4,TRBV3-2,NA,TGTGCCAGCAGCCGCCCTGGGGACAGGGATGTTGAAAAACTGTTTTTT,CASSRPGDRDVEKLFF
TRBD1,TRBJ2-7,TRBV14,NA,TGTGCCAGGCTGGGGACAGTATTCTCCTACGAGCAGTACTTC,CARLGTVFSYEQYF